The clone carrying this T cell receptor (beta chain) was recorded many times. Its antigen is unidentified. The data were taken from a study of T cells in Graves' hyperthyroidism and ophthalmopathy. The hyperthyroidism patients had all been newly diagnosed, and their disease duration was under 2 months. Their ages ranged from 18 to 65 years. Diagnosing involved the use of clinical symptoms, serum thyroxine and TRAb, thyroid ultrasound and orbital computed tomography. A sample of blood taken at first hyperthyroidism diagnosis preceded any ophthalmopathy symptoms. Trimming removed 2 bases from V and 3 bases from J, with 16 bases in between. Germline CDR1 is MNHNS and CDR2 is SASEGT. The CDR3 covers 16 residues. Amplification of TCR beta CDR3 regions was performed using RNA transcripts as template. The HTBI primer set served for first-round RT-PCR of the TCR CDR3. One entry per CDR3 protein results from TCRdb running MiXCR on the multiplex PCR reads. The sample shows about 160,000 distinct CDR3 sequences, around 8.9% of them seen only once.

Study results and caveats: Ophthalmopathy was model-predicted a median about 7.1 months pre-onset.

Input material: blood. The chain links TRBV6-1 to TRBJ1-2; D unclear. The receptor was derived from a woman younger than 35 with Graves' hyperthyroidism that later progressed to Graves' ophthalmopathy. The CDR3 region is CASSEPLQTSHYGYTF. Here the CDR3 DNA reads TGTGCCAGCAGTGAACCCCTACAGACCTCACACTATGGCTACACCTTC.